What follows describes a single T cell receptor beta chain. The antigen it recognizes is unknown. One base away there is no much larger clone; base qualities are not given. TCRbeta CDR3 regions were amplified from genomic DNA using the immunoSEQ Assay, a bias-controlled multiplex PCR. The authors processed their data as follows. Nucleated cell counts per sample were estimated from amplification of reference gene primers within the assay. To quantify the absolute abundance of each unique TCRbeta CDR3 rearrangement, sequence reads were collapsed and filtered. For each sample, productive Simpson clonality was calculated by taking the square root of Simpson's diversity index across productive rearrangements. TCRdb provides this immuneACCESS table in a form limited to in-frame rearrangements. Some clones are lacking; in checked studies, under half of them reflect an unresolved V gene, and why the rest are absent is not known. V, J and clone size are taken as reported in that table, and D and trimming were inferred from the DNA itself. The sample table records approximately 170,000 clones; around 84% of these occur just once. The leading ten clones occupy roughly 3.2% of the sample.

These data originate in a study of blood T cell repertoires in COVID-19 (dated by TCRdb to about 2020). For the study in its entirety: Samples covering the acute and convalescent phases of COVID-19 were provided by collaborators in the United States, Italy and Spain. The prospective study material was composed of cDNA or gDNA derived from T cells, B-cell-depleted T cells, or PBMCs. The dataset comprised deeply sampled blood TCRbeta repertoires from subjects exposed to, actively infected with, or recovered from COVID-19. The repertoires were made available in a free public database intended to serve as a resource for research on the immune response to SARS-CoV-2. Samples were obtained from the ongoing ImmuneRACE study (first 160 participants) and from about 1,300 subjects provided by 6 global collaborators. Sample metadata almost always included a de-identified subject ID, COVID-19 status, age in years and sex. HLA class I and class II types, where available, came from metadata supplied by the sample provider rather than from assay-based typing.

Overall results and qualifications from the work: Clinical and demographic metadata were provided uncurated, with the amount varying by source and participant.

Participants in the prospective study were aged roughly 18 to 100 years, lived in over 20 United States geographic areas, and enrolled through a virtual design. Cohort assignment in the prospective study relied on participant-reported clinical history from a screening survey and a study questionnaire. Recovered participants in ImmuneRACE Cohort 3 were defined by two consecutive negative NP/OP PCR tests, clearance by a healthcare professional, or resolution of symptoms. Each participant in the prospective study had whole blood, serum and a nasopharyngeal or oropharyngeal swab collected by mobile phlebotomists. Additional blood draws and questionnaires over a roughly two-month period could optionally be provided by prospective study participants. Prospective study blood samples were shipped either frozen or at room temperature before DNA extraction. The V and J ends are trimmed by 5 bases and 7 bases, leaving 17 bases between them. Via the germline V gene, CDR1 is SGHTA and CDR2 FQGNSA. The CDR3 sequence holds 14 residues, the cysteine and phenylalanine included. The CDR3 DNA has 42 bases and is translated from base 1.

The source of this sequence is a woman in her thirties who had recovered from COVID-19. The chain was built from TRBV7-2 and TRBJ1-2, with no confident D gene call. Sequenced material: PBMCs or T cells enriched from blood (not recorded which). The nucleotide sequence reads as follows: TGTGCCAGCAGCCCAGCGGTGGCCCTCTCTGGCTACACCTTC. The resulting protein is CASSPAVALSGYTF.